The 15 T cell receptor beta chains in this list originate from one sample, sequenced in a study of cytomegalovirus exposure and HLA in healthy donors. Both 60 Vbeta primers and 13 Jbeta primers went into the PCR. The protocol was immunoSEQ multiplex PCR, while the TCRdb copy is restricted to in-frame clones and leaves out a portion. Here the sample spans 85,000 to 100,000 clones, around 77% being singletons. Sequencing was done on a sample of PBMCs. Receptors were obtained from a man over 45 in good health and CMV-seropositive.

This clone was found once. This chain links TRBV4-1 with TRBJ1-5; no definite D call. The CDR3 has 16 amino acids. Trimming removed 0 bases at V and 5 bases at J, with 14 bases between. Germline V lookup: CDR1 MGHRA, CDR2 YSYEKL. The CDR3 sequence is CASSQEGVGIHQPQHF. The CDR3, as DNA: TGCGCCAGCAGCCAAGAGGGAGTGGGTATTCATCAGCCCCAGCATTTT.

The CDR3 loop reads CAHGSGASDTQYF. The CDR3 nucleotides read TGTGCCCACGGGAGCGGGGCCTCGGATACGCAGTATTTT. The chain carries TRBV10-3 and TRBJ2-3, with 7 bases that match TRBD2. Trimming removed 11 bases from V and 6 bases from J; junction bases left unmatched: 11. Germline V CDR1 and CDR2: ENHRY, SYGVKD. The CDR3 spans 13 residues.

The rearrangement joins TRBV5-5 to TRBJ2-7; perhaps TRBD2 as D (6 bases). V lost 3 bases and J lost 2, with 12 bases in between. The CDR3 has 14 amino acids. Looked up from germline, CDR1 is SGHKS and CDR2 is YYEKEE (reference sequence). The CDR3 reads CASSWRDGTYEQYF. Written as DNA, the CDR3 is TGTGCCAGCAGCTGGAGGGACGGGACCTACGAGCAGTACTTC.

This CDR3 is CASSEATRGTNEKLFF. The CDR3 DNA sequence: TGTGCCAGCAGTGAAGCAACCAGGGGAACTAATGAAAAACTGTTTTTT. V is TRBV2 and J is TRBJ1-4; D possibly corresponds to TRBD1 (6 bases). Germline V gene sequence: CDR1 SNHLY, CDR2 FYNNEI. The CDR3 length is 16 residues. V dropped 0 bases and J dropped 1 base, with 9 bases sitting between them.

The chain is built from TRBV6-5 and TRBJ2-7; TRBD2 might be the D (5 bases). Germline CDR1 is MNHEY and CDR2 is SVGAGI. Trimming removed 8 bases from V and 3 bases from J, with 17 bases in between. CDR3 size: 14 residues. CDR3 protein: CASGPFGRDYEQYF. In nucleotides, the CDR3 is TGTGCCAGCGGCCCCTTTGGTCGGGACTACGAGCAGTACTTC.

The chain uses TRBV27 and TRBJ2-1; TRBD1 might be the D (6 bases). Germline assignment: CDR1 MNHEY and CDR2 SMNVEV (reference sequence). V was shortened by 6 bases and J by 12 bases, with 12 bases between the two germline ends. This CDR3 region has 11 residues. DNA for the CDR3: TGTGCCAGCAGCGCTACAGGGATGCAGTTCTTC. It translates to CASSATGMQFF.

The rearrangement joins TRBV6-5 to TRBJ1-1; D is possibly TRBD1 (5 bases). Germline V CDR1 and CDR2: MNHEY, SVGAGI. Trimming removed 5 bases from V and 1 base from J, with 11 bases in between. The CDR3 loop spans 14 amino acids. The CDR3 DNA reads TGTGCCAGCAGTCCTCAGGGCCAGAACACTGAAGCTTTCTTT. It is translated as CASSPQGQNTEAFF.

The genes are TRBV11-2 and TRBJ2-1; TRBD2 matches 9 bases. The CDR3 is made up of 15 amino acids. Germline lookup yields CDR1 SGHAT and CDR2 FQNNGV. With 2 bases clipped from V and 5 bases from J, the junction kept 4 bases outside the gene matches. Here the CDR3 DNA reads TGTGCCAGCAGCTTAAAAGCGGGGGGCGACAATGAGCAGTTCTTC. Protein: CASSLKAGGDNEQFF. The full variable domain, in which reference TRBV11-2 and TRBJ2-1 provide the parts outside the CDR3, is EAGVAQSPRYKIIEKRQSVAFWCNPISGHATLYWYQQILGQGPKLLIQFQNNGVVDDSQLPKDRFSAERLKGVDSTLKIQPAKLEDSAVYLCASSLKAGGDNEQFFGPGTRLTVL.

The rearrangement joins TRBV18 to TRBJ2-2, with 9 bases matching TRBD1. Trimming at V came to 5 bases and at J to 5 bases, leaving 6 bases not matched to a gene. This CDR3 has 15 amino acids. The V gene's germline CDR1 is KGHSH and CDR2 LQKENI. The DNA of the CDR3 is TGTGCCAGCTCAATATGGGACAGGGTGACCGGGGAGCTGTTTTTT. Its protein product is CASSIWDRVTGELFF. The full variable domain, rest sourced from reference TRBV18 and TRBJ2-2, is NAGVMQNPRHLVRRRGQEARLRCSPMKGHSHVYWYRQLPEEGLKFMVYLQKENIIDESGMPKERFSAEFPKEGPSILRIQQVVRGDSAAYFCASSIWDRVTGELFFGEGSRLTVL.

The DNA for the CDR3 is TGCGCCAGCAGCCTAGCGGGGGGTCACACAGATACGCAGTATTTT. This codes for CASSLAGGHTDTQYF. The chain joins TRBV4-1 to TRBJ2-3; the match to TRBD2 covers 10 bases. The V segment lost 4 bases and the J segment 2 bases; nucleotides outside the gene matches: 3. CDR3 length: 15 amino acids. From germline, CDR1 is MGHRA and CDR2 YSYEKL.

The rearrangement joins TRBV27 to TRBJ2-1, with 10 bases aligning to TRBD2. Trimming removed 6 bases from V and 8 bases from J; junction bases left unmatched: 10. The CDR3 totals 15 residues. Germline assignment: CDR1 MNHEY and CDR2 SMNVEV (reference sequence). This CDR3 reads CASSATSGPRDEQFF. The DNA for the CDR3 is TGTGCCAGCAGCGCGACTAGCGGGCCTAGGGATGAGCAGTTCTTC.

CDR3 residues: CSVAGTALRSTDTQYF. For the CDR3, the DNA is TGCAGCGTCGCCGGGACAGCACTCAGGAGCACAGATACGCAGTATTTT. This chain joins TRBV29-1 and TRBJ2-3; TRBD1 agrees at 7 bases. The V and J ends lost 6 bases and 0 bases, in that order; junction bases with no gene match: 12. CDR1 and CDR2 from the germline V gene are SQVTM and ANQGSEA. CDR3 length: 16 amino acids.

In its sample, this clone was seen a few times. V and J are TRBV7-2 and TRBJ2-7; no reliable D call. The germline V gene has CDR1 SGHTA and CDR2 FQGNSA. This CDR3 comprises 13 residues. V lost 6 bases to trimming and J lost 1 base, with 10 bases between them. The CDR3 nucleotides read TGTGCCAGCAGTTCACATCCTTCCTACGAGCAGTACTTC. It yields the protein CASSSHPSYEQYF.

This clone was counted between two and nine times. The chain links TRBV4-1 to TRBJ1-2; possibly TRBD1 for D (6 bases). CDR1 is MGHRA, CDR2 YSYEKL, per germline. V was cut by 0 bases and J by 4 bases, with 15 bases left in between. The CDR3 has 16 residues. The CDR3 DNA follows: TGCGCCAGCAGCCAAGATACCACGGGACAAAGCTATGGCTACACCTTC. Translated: CASSQDTTGQSYGYTF.

The V and J genes are TRBV6-5 and TRBJ1-2, with D possibly being TRBD1 (5 bases). The ends were cut back, 4 bases at V and 6 bases at J, with 12 bases in the middle. The germline CDR1 and CDR2 sequences are MNHEY and SVGAGI. The CDR3 totals 13 residues. The CDR3 here is CASSSRRGHGYTF. CDR3 in DNA: TGTGCCAGCAGTTCCCGTAGGGGCCATGGCTACACCTTC.